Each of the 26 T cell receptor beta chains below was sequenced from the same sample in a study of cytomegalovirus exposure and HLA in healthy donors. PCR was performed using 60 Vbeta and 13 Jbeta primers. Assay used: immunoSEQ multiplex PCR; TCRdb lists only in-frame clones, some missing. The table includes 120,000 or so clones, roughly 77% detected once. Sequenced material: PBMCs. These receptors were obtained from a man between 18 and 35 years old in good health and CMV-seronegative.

This CDR3 is CASSVGQGGRQETQYF. The CDR3 bases are TGTGCCAGCAGCGTAGGACAGGGGGGTCGGCAAGAGACCCAGTACTTC. This chain links TRBV9 with TRBJ2-5; 9 nucleotides match TRBD1. Trimming removed 0 bases from V and 2 bases from J; junction bases left unmatched: 5. This CDR3 region has 16 residues. The V gene's germline CDR1 is SGDLS and CDR2 YYNGEE.

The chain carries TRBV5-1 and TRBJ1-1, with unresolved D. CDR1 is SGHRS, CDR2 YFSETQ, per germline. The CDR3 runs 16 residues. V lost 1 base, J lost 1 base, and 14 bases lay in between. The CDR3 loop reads CASSLNNRVRNTEAFF. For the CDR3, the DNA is TGCGCCAGCAGCTTGAATAACCGGGTTAGGAACACTGAAGCTTTCTTT.

The CDR3 DNA reads as TGTGCCAGCAGGGGTGGACAAAGAAACACTGAAGCTTTCTTT. Translation: CASRGGQRNTEAFF. The chain couples TRBV6-5 to TRBJ1-1; the D gene is possibly TRBD1 (5 bases). V lost 6 bases and J 2 bases, leaving 13 bases between the germline ends. Germline CDR1 is MNHEY and CDR2 is SVGAGI. There are 14 residues in the CDR3.

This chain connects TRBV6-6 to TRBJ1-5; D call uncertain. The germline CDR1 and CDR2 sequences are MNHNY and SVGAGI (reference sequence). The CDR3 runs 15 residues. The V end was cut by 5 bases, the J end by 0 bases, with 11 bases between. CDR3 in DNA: TGTGCCAGCAGTGACGCCGGGAATAGCAATCAGCCCCAGCATTTT. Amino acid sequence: CASSDAGNSNQPQHF.

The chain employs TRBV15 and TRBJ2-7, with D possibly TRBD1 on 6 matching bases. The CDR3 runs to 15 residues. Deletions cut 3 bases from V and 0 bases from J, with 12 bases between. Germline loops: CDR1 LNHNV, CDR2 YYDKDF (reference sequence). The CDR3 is CATSSVGTFSYEQYF. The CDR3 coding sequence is TGTGCCACCAGCAGTGTCGGGACATTCTCCTACGAGCAGTACTTC.

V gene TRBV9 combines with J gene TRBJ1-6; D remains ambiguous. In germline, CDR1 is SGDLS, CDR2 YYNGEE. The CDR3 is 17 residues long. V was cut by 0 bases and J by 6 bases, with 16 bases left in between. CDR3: CASSVAIAGGFNSPLHF. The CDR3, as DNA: TGTGCCAGCAGCGTAGCTATAGCTGGAGGTTTTAATTCACCCCTCCACTTT.

In DNA form, the CDR3 reads TGTGCCAGCAGCAGGGACAGGGGAGCCTACGAGCAGTACTTC. Translation gives CASSRDRGAYEQYF. The rearrangement links TRBV7-6 to TRBJ2-7, with 10 bases that match TRBD1. J was trimmed by 2 bases and V by 5 bases; bases with no gene match: 3. The CDR3 contains 14 residues. CDR1 SGHVS and CDR2 FNYEAQ come from the germline V gene.

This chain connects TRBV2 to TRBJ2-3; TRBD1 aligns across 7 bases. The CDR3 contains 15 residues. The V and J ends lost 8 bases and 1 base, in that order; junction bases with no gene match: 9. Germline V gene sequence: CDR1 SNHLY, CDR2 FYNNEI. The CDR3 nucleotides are TGTGCCAGCGTTAAACAGGGGATCGGCACAGATACGCAGTATTTT. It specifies CASVKQGIGTDTQYF. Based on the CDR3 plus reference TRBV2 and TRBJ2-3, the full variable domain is EPEVTQTPSHQVTQMGQEVILRCVPISNHLYFYWYRQILGQKVEFLVSFYNNEISEKSEIFDDQFSVERPDGSNFTLKIRSTKLEDSAMYFCASVKQGIGTDTQYFGPGTRLTVL.

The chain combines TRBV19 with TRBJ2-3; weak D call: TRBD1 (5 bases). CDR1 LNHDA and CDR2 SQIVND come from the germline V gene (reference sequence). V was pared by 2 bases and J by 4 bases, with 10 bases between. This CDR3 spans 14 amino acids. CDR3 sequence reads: CASSISRAADTQYF. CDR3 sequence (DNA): TGTGCCAGTAGTATAAGCAGGGCCGCAGATACGCAGTATTTT.

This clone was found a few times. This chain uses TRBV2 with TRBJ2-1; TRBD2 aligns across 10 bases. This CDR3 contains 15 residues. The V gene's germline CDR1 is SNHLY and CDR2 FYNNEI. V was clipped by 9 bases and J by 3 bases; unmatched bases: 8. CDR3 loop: CARDSGGPFYNEQFF. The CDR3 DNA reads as TGTGCCAGGGATAGCGGGGGGCCCTTCTACAATGAGCAGTTCTTC.

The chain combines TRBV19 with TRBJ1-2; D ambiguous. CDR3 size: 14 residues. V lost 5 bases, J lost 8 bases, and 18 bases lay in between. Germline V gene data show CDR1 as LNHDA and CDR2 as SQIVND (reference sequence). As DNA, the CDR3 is TGTGCCAGTAGTCGACCCGACTGGAGGGAGGGCTACACCTTC. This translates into CASSRPDWREGYTF.

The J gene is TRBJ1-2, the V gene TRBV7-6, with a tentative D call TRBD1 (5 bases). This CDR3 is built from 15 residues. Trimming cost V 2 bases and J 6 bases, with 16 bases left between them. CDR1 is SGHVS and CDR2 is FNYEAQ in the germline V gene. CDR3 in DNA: TGTGCCAGCAGCTTACAGGACGGGGGGACTGATGGCTACACCTTC. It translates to CASSLQDGGTDGYTF.

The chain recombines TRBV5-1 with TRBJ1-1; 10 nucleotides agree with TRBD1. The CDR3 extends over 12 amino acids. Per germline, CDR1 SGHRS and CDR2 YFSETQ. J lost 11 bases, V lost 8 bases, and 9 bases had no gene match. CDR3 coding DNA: TGCGCCAGTACCTTAGGACAGGGGGAGGCTTTCTTT. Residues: CASTLGQGEAFF.

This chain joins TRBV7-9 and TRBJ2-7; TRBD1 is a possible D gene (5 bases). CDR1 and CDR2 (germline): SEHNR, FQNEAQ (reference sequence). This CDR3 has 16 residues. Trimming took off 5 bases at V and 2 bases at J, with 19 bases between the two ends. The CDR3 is CASSTQAQGKAYEQYF. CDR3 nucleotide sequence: TGTGCCAGCAGCACTCAGGCCCAGGGTAAGGCCTACGAGCAGTACTTC.

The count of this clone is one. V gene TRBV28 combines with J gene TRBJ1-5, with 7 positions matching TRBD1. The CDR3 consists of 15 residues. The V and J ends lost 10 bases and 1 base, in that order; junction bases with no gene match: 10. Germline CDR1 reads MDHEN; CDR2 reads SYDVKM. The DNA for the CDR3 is TGTGCCACAAAAAGACAGGGTAAGAGCAATCAGCCCCAGCATTTT. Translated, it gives CATKRQGKSNQPQHF.

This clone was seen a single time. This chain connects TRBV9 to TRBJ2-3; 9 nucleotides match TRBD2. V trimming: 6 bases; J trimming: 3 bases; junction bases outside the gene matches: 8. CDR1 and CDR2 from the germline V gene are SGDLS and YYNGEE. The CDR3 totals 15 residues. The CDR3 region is CASTPTSGFTDTQYF. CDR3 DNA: TGTGCCAGCACGCCGACTAGCGGCTTTACAGATACGCAGTATTTT.

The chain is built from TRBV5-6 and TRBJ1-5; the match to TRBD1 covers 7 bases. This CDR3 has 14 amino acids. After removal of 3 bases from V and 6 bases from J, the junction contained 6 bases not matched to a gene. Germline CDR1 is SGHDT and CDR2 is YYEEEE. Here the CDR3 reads CASSSTGNRQPQHF. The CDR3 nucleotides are TGTGCCAGCAGCTCGACAGGGAACCGTCAGCCCCAGCATTTT.

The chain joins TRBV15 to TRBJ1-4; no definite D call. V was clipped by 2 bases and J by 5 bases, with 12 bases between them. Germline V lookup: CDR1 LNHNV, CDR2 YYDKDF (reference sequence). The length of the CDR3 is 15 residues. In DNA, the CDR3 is TGTGCCACCAGCAGAAATCGTCGTCTGAATGAAAAACTGTTTTTT. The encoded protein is CATSRNRRLNEKLFF.

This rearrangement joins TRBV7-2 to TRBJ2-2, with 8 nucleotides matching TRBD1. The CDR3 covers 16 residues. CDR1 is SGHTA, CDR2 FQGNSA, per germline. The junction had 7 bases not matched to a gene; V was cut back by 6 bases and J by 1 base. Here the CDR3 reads CASRRPGTGNTGELFF. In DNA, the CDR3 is TGTGCCAGCAGGCGTCCCGGGACAGGGAACACCGGGGAGCTGTTTTTT.

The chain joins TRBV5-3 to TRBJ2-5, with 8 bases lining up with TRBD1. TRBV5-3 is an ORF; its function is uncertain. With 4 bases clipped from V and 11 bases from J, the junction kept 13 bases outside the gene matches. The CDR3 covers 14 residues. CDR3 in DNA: TGTGCCAGAAGCCCGGGGACAGGTTTCAGCAAGCAGTACTTC. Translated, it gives CARSPGTGFSKQYF.

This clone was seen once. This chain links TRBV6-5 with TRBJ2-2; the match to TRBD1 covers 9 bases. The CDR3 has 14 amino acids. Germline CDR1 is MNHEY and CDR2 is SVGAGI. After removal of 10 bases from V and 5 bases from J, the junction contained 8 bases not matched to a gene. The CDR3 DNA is TGTGCCACCATGACAGGGGGGTTAACCGGGGAGCTGTTTTTT. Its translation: CATMTGGLTGELFF.

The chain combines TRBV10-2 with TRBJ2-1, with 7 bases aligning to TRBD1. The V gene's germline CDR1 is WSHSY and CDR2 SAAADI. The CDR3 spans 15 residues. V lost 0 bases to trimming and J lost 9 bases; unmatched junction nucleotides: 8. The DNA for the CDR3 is TGCGCCAGCAGTGAGTCTGACAGGGCCGCTGGTGAGCAGTTCTTC. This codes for CASSESDRAAGEQFF.

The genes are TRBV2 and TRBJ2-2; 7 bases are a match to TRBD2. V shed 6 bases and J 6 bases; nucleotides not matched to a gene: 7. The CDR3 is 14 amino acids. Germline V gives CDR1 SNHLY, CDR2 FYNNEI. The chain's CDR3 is CASRAGTNAGELFF. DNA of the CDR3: TGTGCCAGCAGGGCCGGGACTAACGCCGGGGAGCTGTTTTTT.

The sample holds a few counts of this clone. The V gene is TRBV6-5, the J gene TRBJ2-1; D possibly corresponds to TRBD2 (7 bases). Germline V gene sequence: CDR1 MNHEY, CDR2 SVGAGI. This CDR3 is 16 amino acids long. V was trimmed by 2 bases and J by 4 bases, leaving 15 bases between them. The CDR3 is CASSYARGALYNEQFF. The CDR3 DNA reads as TGTGCCAGCAGTTACGCCCGGGGGGCCCTTTACAATGAGCAGTTCTTC.

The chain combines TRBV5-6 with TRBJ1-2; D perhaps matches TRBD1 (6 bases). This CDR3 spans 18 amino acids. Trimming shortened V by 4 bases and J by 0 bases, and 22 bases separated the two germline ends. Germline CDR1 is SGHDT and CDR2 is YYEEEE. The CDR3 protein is CASSPWNWGLTANYGYTF. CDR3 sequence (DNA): TGTGCCAGCAGCCCCTGGAATTGGGGGCTTACAGCTAACTATGGCTACACCTTC.

In nucleotides, the CDR3 is TGTGCCAGCAGCCTCAGTGGGGGGAATTCAGATACGCAGTATTTT. Translated: CASSLSGGNSDTQYF. The chain uses TRBV6-5 and TRBJ2-3; TRBD2 is a possible D gene (6 bases). The CDR3 is 15 amino acids. Germline-derived CDR1 and CDR2 are MNHEY and SVGAGI. V was trimmed by 6 bases and J by 4 bases, leaving 17 bases between them.